The present TCR beta chain was sequenced within a study of blood T cells in healthy people across ages. General study findings and limits: Both higher diversity and more naive CD4+ cells marked long-lived donors when set against aged donors. Shifts in expanded clonotypes may have been confounded by donor CMV status, which was unknown.

At least 5 micrograms of total RNA were extracted per sample. The use of a sample-barcoded 5' primer and a J-beta primer mix characterized a second PCR of roughly 7 to 11 cycles. TCRdb passed the 5' RACE reads through MiXCR, listing each CDR3 protein once. The sample holds about 680,000 distinct CDR3 sequences, approximately 50% seen once. Remarks on this clonotype: Its antigen is undetermined.

The receptor was derived from a woman aged 55-69 years in good health. Sequenced: blood.

CDR3 amino acids: CASVAGTLHNEQFF. The CDR3 DNA reads as TGTGCCAGCGTAGCGGGAACCCTCCACAATGAGCAGTTCTTC. The rearrangement links TRBV2 to TRBJ2-1, with 8 bases that match TRBD2. This CDR3 comprises 14 residues. Germline values: CDR1 SNHLY, CDR2 FYNNEI. J was trimmed by 5 bases and V by 8 bases; bases with no gene match: 8.